The 4 T cell receptor beta chains below were found in one sample sequenced in a study of blood T cell repertoires in COVID-19. Generated by immunoSEQ multiplex PCR, the TCRdb table keeps only in-frame clones and is missing some. The table has 30,000 to 35,000 clones, about four fifths seen once. What was sequenced was peripheral blood. These receptors came from a man aged 45-65 years with acute or convalescent COVID-19.

The J gene is TRBJ2-7, the V gene TRBV10-1, with 10 bases matching TRBD1. The germline gives CDR1 WNHNN, CDR2 SYGVQD (reference sequence). CDR3 length: 13 residues. V gave up 6 bases and J gave up 5 bases; unmatched junction bases: 4. The CDR3 DNA is TGCGCCAGCAGCCGAGGACAGGGGGACGAGCAGTACTTC. Translated, it gives CASSRGQGDEQYF.

V is TRBV7-2 and J is TRBJ1-5, with D unclear. The germline V gene has CDR1 SGHTA and CDR2 FQGNSA. V dropped 4 bases and J dropped 6 bases, with 10 bases sitting between them. This CDR3 region has 13 residues. CDR3 sequence: CASSYAFRQPQHF. In DNA, the CDR3 is TGTGCCAGCAGCTACGCGTTCCGTCAGCCCCAGCATTTT.

This chain connects TRBV9 to TRBJ1-2, with 8 bases that match TRBD1. V lost 0 bases to trimming and J lost 8 bases; unmatched junction nucleotides: 6. The CDR3 has 14 residues. CDR1 and CDR2 from the germline V gene are SGDLS and YYNGEE. CDR3 DNA sequence: TGTGCCAGCAGCGTAGAGGACAGGGTAGGAGGCTACACCTTC. It translates to CASSVEDRVGGYTF.

This clone was seen a single time. The chain links TRBV18 to TRBJ1-2; D may be TRBD1 (6 bases). Germline V gene sequence: CDR1 KGHSH, CDR2 LQKENI. The CDR3 is made up of 16 amino acids. V was cut by 3 bases and J by 6 bases, with 20 bases left in between. The CDR3 reads CASSPQRQGPRNGYTF. DNA for the CDR3: TGTGCCAGCTCACCTCAGAGGCAGGGGCCCCGGAATGGCTACACCTTC.